This TCR beta chain was sequenced for a study of siplizumab effects on memory and regulatory T cells. Study-level results: Roughly 80-95% of proliferating CD4+ or CD8+ clones lacked a naive or memory phenotype that could be assigned. With siplizumab, Treg-derived clones averaged about 69% of mappable alloreactive CD4+ clones, versus 26.9% in controls. The suppressive capacity of proliferating Tregs from siplizumab cultures remained unconfirmed. Apparently key alloresponse contributors, naive T cells also seemed more diverse than memory cells.

The V gene's germline CDR1 is SGHTA and CDR2 FQGNSA. The CDR3 spans 17 residues. V lost 1 base, J lost 4 bases, and 18 bases lay in between. On this clone: Its cognate antigen is unknown.

Method: immunoSEQ multiplex PCR; TCRdb's copy keeps in-frame clones and lacks some. The sample holds some 80,000 clones, 85% to 95% seen once. The sequence came from a human donor in good health. Material: CD8+ T cells sorted from blood. This chain joins TRBV7-2 and TRBJ2-3; TRBD1 is a possible D gene (6 bases). CDR3: CASSLGAGETRADTQYF. The CDR3 DNA follows: TGTGCCAGCAGCTTAGGCGCAGGGGAAACGAGGGCAGATACGCAGTATTTT.